Included here is one TCR beta chain sequence, with context. CDR1 and CDR2 (germline): MNHEY, SMNVEV (reference sequence). V lost 6 bases, J lost 0 bases, and 6 bases stayed unmatched. This CDR3 is built from 15 residues. This entry belongs to a study of identical twins. TCRdb fed the 5' RACE reads into MiXCR, producing one record per CDR3 protein. The sample has about 720,000 distinct CDR3 sequences, 8.5% to 9.5% seen once. This sample also appeared in a second study, on yellow fever vaccine responses in identical twins.

The chain joins TRBV27 to TRBJ2-3; 7 nucleotides match TRBD2. Material for sequencing was PBMCs. The TCR originated in a woman in her late teens or twenties in good health. CDR3 region: CASRPGGVSTDTQYF. The DNA for the CDR3 is TGTGCCAGCAGACCTGGGGGGGTAAGCACAGATACGCAGTATTTT.